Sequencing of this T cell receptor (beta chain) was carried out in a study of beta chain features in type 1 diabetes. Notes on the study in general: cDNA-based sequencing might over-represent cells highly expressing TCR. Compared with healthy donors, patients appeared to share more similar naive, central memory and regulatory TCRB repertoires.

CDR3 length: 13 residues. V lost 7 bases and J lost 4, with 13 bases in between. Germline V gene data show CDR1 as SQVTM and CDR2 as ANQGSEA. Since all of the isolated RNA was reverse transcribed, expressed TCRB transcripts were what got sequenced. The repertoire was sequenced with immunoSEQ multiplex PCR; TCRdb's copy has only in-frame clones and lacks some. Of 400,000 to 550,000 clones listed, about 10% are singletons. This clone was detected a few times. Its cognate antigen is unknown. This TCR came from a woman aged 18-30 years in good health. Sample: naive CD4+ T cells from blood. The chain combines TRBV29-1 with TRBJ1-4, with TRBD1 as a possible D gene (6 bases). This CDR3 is CSGLDSYNEKLFF. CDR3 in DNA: TGCAGCGGGTTGGACAGCTATAATGAAAAACTGTTTTTT.